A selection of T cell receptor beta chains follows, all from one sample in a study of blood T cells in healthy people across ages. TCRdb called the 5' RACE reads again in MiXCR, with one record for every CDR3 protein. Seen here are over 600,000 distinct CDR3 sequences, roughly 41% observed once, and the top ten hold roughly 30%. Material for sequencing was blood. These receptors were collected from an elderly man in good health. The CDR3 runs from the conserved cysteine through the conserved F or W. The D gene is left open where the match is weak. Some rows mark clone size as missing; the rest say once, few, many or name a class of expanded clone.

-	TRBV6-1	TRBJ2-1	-	TGTGCCAGCAGTCATCCGGGACAGGGACTAGATGAGCAGTTCTTC	CASSHPGQGLDEQFF
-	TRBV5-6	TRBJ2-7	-	TGTGCCAGCAGCTTGACAGGGTATTTCGAGCAGTACTTC	CASSLTGYFEQYF
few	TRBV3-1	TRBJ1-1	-	TGTGCCAGCAGCCTCCGTACATCGAACACTGAAGCTTTCTTT	CASSLRTSNTEAFF
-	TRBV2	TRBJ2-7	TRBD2	TGTGCCAGCAGTGACGGGGGGGCCTCCGACGAGCAGTACTTC	CASSDGGASDEQYF
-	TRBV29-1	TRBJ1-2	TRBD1	TGCAGCGTTGAAGATCGGGGACAGTCCTATGGCTACACCTTC	CSVEDRGQSYGYTF
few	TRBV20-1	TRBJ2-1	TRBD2	TGCAGTGCTAGAGATTTTACTAGCGCTAACAATGAGCAGTTCTTC	CSARDFTSANNEQFF
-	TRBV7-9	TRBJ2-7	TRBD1	TGTGCCAGCAGCCGTAGGACAGGGAGGGAGCAGTACTTC	CASSRRTGREQYF
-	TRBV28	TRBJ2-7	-	TGTGCCAGCAGTTTATCCCGTTGGGAGCAGTACTTC	CASSLSRWEQYF
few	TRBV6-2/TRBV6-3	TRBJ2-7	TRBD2	TGTGCCAGCAGTACCTTATCGGGAGGGTTCGCCGAGCAGTACTTC	CASSTLSGGFAEQYF
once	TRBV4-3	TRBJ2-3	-	TGCGCCAGCAGCCAAGATCTAGGGGGGGGGGCGACAGATACGCAGTATTTT	CASSQDLGGGATDTQYF
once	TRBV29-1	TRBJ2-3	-	TGCAGCGTTTCTGGGATGGGGGGCCTCACAGATGCGCAGTATTTT	CSVSGMGGLTDAQYF
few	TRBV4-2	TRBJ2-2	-	TGTGCCAGCAGCCAAGCAGGAGGGACGAACACCGGGGAGCTGTTTTTT	CASSQAGGTNTGELFF
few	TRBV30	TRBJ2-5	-	TGTGCCTGGAGCCTCGGTAGGACCAGGGGTCTCGAGACCCAGTACTTC	CAWSLGRTRGLETQYF
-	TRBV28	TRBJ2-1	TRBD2	TGTGCCAGCAGCCCACTAGCGGGGTCGAACAATGAGCAGTTCTTC	CASSPLAGSNNEQFF
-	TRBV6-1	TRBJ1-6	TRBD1	TGTGCCAGCATCCTAACAGGGGGCCACCAGAGCTCCTATAATTCACCCCTCCACTTT	CASILTGGHQSSYNSPLHF
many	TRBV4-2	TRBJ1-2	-	TGTGCCAGCAGCCAAGACTTGAATACAGGGATAACTAACTATGGCTACACCTTC	CASSQDLNTGITNYGYTF
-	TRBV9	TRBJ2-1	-	TGTGCCAGCACCCCGTCCCCTGTAGCGGTCACCTACAATGAGCAGTTCTTC	CASTPSPVAVTYNEQFF
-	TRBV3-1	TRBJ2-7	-	TGTGCCAGCAGCCTAAACAGGGTGAACGAGCAGTACTTC	CASSLNRVNEQYF
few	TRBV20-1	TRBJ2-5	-	TGCAGTGCTAGGAAGTCCGGGACCCCGGCGACCCAGTACTTC	CSARKSGTPATQYF
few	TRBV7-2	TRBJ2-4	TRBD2	TGTGCCAGCAGTCGAACCGGGACTACTGAAGAGCAGTACTTC	CASSRTGTTEEQYF
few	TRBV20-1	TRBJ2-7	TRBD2	TGCAGTGCTCAGGGACTAGCGGGAGATAAGGGCTACGAGCAGTACTTC	CSAQGLAGDKGYEQYF
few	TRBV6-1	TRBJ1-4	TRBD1	TGTGCCAGCAGACCCTTACCCGACAGGGAAACTAATGAAAAACTGTTTTTT	CASRPLPDRETNEKLFF
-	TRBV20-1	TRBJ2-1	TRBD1	TGCAGTGCTTCGACAGGGGGCATGGCGGGGGGAGGCTACAATGAGCAGTTCTTC	CSASTGGMAGGGYNEQFF
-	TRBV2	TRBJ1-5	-	TGTGCCAGCAGTGAGGTAGGGAGAGGGAATCAGCCCCAGCATTTT	CASSEVGRGNQPQHF
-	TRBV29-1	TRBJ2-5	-	TGCAGCGTTGTCCCCTGGACAATACAGTACTTC	CSVVPWTIQYF
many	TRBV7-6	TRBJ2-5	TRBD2	TGTGCCAGCAGCTTAGTCCCTAGCGGGGTACAAGAGACCCAGTACTTC	CASSLVPSGVQETQYF
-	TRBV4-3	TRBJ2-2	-	TGCGCCAGCAGCCAAGATACACCTAACACCGGGGAGCTGTTTTTT	CASSQDTPNTGELFF
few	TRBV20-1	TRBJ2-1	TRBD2	TGCAGTGGCGGACTAGTTAGGGGAGTAAATGAGCAGTTCTTC	CSGGLVRGVNEQFF
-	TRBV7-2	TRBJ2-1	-	TGTGCCAGCAGAGAGAAGGGGGATGAGCAGTTCTTC	CASREKGDEQFF
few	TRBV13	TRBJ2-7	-	TGTGCCAGCAGCTGGCGAGGGACTCCCGGAGACGAGCAGTACTTC	CASSWRGTPGDEQYF
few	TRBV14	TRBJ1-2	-	TGTGCCAGCAGCCAAAGGTCCGGGGGCCACTATGGCTACACCTTC	CASSQRSGGHYGYTF
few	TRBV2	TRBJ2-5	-	TGTGCCAGCAACGGGGGTTTGGAGACCCAGTACTTC	CASNGGLETQYF
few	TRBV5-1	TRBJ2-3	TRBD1	TGCGCCAGCTCGACAGGGATCTACACAGATACGCAGTATTTT	CASSTGIYTDTQYF
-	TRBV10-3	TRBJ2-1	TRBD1	TGTGCCACAGGGACAGGGGATAAAGAGACCCAGTTCTTC	CATGTGDKETQFF
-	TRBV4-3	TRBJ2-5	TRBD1	TGCGCCAGCAGCCACATCGGGGACAGGGAAGAGACCCAGTACTTC	CASSHIGDREETQYF
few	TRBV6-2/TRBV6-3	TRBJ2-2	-	TGTGCCAGCAGTTACTCCCAGTACACCGGGGAGCTGTTTTTT	CASSYSQYTGELFF
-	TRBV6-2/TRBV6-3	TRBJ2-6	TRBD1	TGTGCCAGTGGACAGGACAACTCTGGGGCCAACGTCCTGACTTTC	CASGQDNSGANVLTF
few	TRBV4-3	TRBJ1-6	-	TGCGCCAGCAGCCAAGATATCGGGAGCTCCTATAATTCACCCCTCCACTTT	CASSQDIGSSYNSPLHF
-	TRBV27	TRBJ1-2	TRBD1	TGTGCCAGCCGAAGGGACAGGGGTGGGAACTATGGCTACACCTTC	CASRRDRGGNYGYTF
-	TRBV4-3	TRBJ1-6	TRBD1	TGCGCCAGCAGCCGAGACAGGGATAGTGGTTCACCCCTCCACTTT	CASSRDRDSGSPLHF
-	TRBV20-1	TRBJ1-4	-	TGCAGTGCTCAAGTTGCCGGGGCCGAAAAACTGTTTTTT	CSAQVAGAEKLFF
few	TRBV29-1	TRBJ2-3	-	TGCAGCGTTGCGGTCGGGATCCCCCCCACAGATACGCAGTATTTT	CSVAVGIPPTDTQYF
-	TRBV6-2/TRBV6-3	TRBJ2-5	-	TGTGCCAGCAACCCCTTAGGGGAGACCCAGTACTTC	CASNPLGETQYF
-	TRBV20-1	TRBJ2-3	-	TGCAGTGCTCAAGGCACGGTCCGGGATCCAGATACGCAGTATTTT	CSAQGTVRDPDTQYF
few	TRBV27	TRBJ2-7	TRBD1	TGTGCCAGCAGGACGACAGGGGGTAGGACCTACGAGCAGTACTTC	CASRTTGGRTYEQYF
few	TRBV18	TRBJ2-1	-	TGTGCCAGCTCCTTAATCGGCGCTCTCTACAATGAGCAGTTCTTC	CASSLIGALYNEQFF
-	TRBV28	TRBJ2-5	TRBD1	TGTGCCAGCAGTCCCGACAGGGGGCGCCGGGAGACCCAGTACTTC	CASSPDRGRRETQYF
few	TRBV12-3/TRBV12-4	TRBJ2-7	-	TGTGCCAGCAGCCTAAGACAGCCCTACGAGCAGTACTTC	CASSLRQPYEQYF
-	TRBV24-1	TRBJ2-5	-	TGTGCCACCAGTGGCCTGGGAGTCAACAATGAGCAGTACTTC	CATSGLGVNNEQYF
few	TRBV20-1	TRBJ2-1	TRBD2	TGCAGTGCTAGAGTTACTAGCGGGAGAATGTCCTACAATGAGCAGTTCTTC	CSARVTSGRMSYNEQFF
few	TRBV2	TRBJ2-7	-	TGTGCCAGCAGGGAGAGCTCCTACGAGCAGTACTTC	CASRESSYEQYF
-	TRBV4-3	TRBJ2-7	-	TGCGCCAGCAGCCAAGGCTACCGCACTACAACCTACGAGCAGTACTTC	CASSQGYRTTTYEQYF
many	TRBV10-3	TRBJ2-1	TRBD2	TGTGCCATCAGGGCGACTAGCGGAGATAACAATGAGCAGTTCTTC	CAIRATSGDNNEQFF
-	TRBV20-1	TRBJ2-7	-	TGCAGTGCTGGAAGGGAGAACAATGAGCAGTACTTC	CSAGRENNEQYF
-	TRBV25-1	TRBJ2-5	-	TGTGCCAGCAGTGAATTCGGGGCCCGATCGACCCAGTACTTC	CASSEFGARSTQYF